This T cell receptor (beta chain) comes out of a study of blood T cell repertoires in COVID-19. Across the whole study: The United States, Italy and Spain supplied acute and convalescent COVID-19 samples. T cells, B-cell-depleted T cells, or PBMCs supplied cDNA or gDNA.

Produced via immunoSEQ multiplex PCR; TCRdb's table is partial and in-frame only. The sample holds approximately 280,000 clones, approximately 90% seen once. The V segment lost 5 bases and the J segment 3 bases; nucleotides outside the gene matches: 5. Germline V gene sequence: CDR1 SGHDT, CDR2 YYEEEE. The CDR3 extends over 14 amino acids. Material: peripheral blood. This chain connects TRBV5-6 to TRBJ2-5, with 9 bases lining up with TRBD1. The receptor was derived from a man aged 35-49 years with acute or convalescent COVID-19. CDR3 nucleotides: TGTGCCAGCAGTTATCGACAGGGGGAAGAGACCCAGTACTTC. Translated, it gives CASSYRQGEETQYF. The full variable domain, rest sourced from reference TRBV5-6 and TRBJ2-5, is DAGVTQSPTHLIKTRGQQVTLRCSPKSGHDTVSWYQQALGQGPQFIFQYYEEEERQRGNFPDRFSGHQFPNYSSELNVNALLLGDSALYLCASSYRQGEETQYFGPGTRLLVL.